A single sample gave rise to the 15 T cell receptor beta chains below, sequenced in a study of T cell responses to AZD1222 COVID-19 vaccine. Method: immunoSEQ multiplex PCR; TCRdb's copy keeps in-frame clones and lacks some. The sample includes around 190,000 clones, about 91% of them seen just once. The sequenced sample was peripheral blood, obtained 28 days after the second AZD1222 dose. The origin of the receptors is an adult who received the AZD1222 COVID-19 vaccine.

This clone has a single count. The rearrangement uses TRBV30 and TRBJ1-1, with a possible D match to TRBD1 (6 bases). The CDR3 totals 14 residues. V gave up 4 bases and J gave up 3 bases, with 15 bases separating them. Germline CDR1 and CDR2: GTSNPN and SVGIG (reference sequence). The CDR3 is CAWKRGGRDTEAFF. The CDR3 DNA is TGTGCCTGGAAAAGGGGGGGGCGGGACACTGAAGCTTTCTTT.

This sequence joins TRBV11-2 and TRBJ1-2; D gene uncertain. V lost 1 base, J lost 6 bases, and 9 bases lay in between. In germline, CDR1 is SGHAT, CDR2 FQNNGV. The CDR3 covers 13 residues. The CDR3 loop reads CASSLGLGHGYTF. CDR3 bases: TGTGCCAGCAGCTTAGGTCTAGGACATGGCTACACCTTC.

The CDR3 is CASSRDRGSYEQYF. CDR3 in DNA: TGCGCCAGCAGCCGGGACAGGGGCTCCTACGAGCAGTACTTC. V gene TRBV4-1 combines with J gene TRBJ2-7; 10 bases are a match to TRBD1. With 4 bases clipped from V and 0 bases from J, the junction kept 0 bases outside the gene matches. CDR1 is MGHRA, CDR2 YSYEKL, per germline. This CDR3 has 14 residues.

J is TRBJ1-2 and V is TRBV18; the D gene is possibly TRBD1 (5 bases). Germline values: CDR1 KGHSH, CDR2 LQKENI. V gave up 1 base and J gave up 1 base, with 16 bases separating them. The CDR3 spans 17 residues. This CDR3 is CASSPLYGQGINYGYTF. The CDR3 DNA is TGTGCCAGCTCACCACTTTACGGGCAGGGTATTAACTATGGCTACACCTTC. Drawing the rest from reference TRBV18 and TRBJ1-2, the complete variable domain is NAGVMQNPRHLVRRRGQEARLRCSPMKGHSHVYWYRQLPEEGLKFMVYLQKENIIDESGMPKERFSAEFPKEGPSILRIQQVVRGDSAAYFCASSPLYGQGINYGYTFGSGTRLTVV.

CDR3 sequence reads: CASSLSTADQPQHF. The DNA for the CDR3 is TGTGCCAGCAGCTTAAGCACAGCGGATCAGCCCCAGCATTTT. The chain recombines TRBV7-8 with TRBJ1-5; D not certain. From germline, CDR1 is SGHVS and CDR2 FQNEAQ. Trimming removed 2 bases from V and 5 bases from J, with 10 bases in between. This CDR3 contains 14 residues.

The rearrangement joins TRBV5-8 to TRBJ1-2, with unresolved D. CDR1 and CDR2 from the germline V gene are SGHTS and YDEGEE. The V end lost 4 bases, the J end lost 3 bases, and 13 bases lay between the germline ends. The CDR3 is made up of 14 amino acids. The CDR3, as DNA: TGTGCCAGCAGCCCCAGGCTATCCGACTATGGCTACACCTTC. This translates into CASSPRLSDYGYTF.

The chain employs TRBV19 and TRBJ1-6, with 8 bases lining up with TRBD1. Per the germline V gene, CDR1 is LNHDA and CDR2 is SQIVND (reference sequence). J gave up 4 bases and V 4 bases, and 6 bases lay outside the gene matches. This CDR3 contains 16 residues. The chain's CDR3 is CASSTEGQGYNSPLHF. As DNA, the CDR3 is TGTGCCAGTAGTACAGAAGGACAGGGTTATAATTCACCCCTCCACTTT.

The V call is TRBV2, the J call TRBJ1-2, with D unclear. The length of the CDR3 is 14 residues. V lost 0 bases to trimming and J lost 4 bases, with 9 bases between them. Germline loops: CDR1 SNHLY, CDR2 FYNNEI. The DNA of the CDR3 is TGTGCCAGCAGTGAAGCGTTCGGCGGCTATGGCTACACCTTC. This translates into CASSEAFGGYGYTF.

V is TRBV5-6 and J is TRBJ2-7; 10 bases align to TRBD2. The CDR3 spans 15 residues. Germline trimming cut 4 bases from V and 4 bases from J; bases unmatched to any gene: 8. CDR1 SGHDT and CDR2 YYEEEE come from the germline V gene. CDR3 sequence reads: CASSPMGLANYEQYF. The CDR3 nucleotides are TGTGCCAGCAGCCCGATGGGACTAGCGAATTACGAGCAGTACTTC. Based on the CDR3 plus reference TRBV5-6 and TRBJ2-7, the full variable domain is DAGVTQSPTHLIKTRGQQVTLRCSPKSGHDTVSWYQQALGQGPQFIFQYYEEEERQRGNFPDRFSGHQFPNYSSELNVNALLLGDSALYLCASSPMGLANYEQYFGPGTRLTVT.

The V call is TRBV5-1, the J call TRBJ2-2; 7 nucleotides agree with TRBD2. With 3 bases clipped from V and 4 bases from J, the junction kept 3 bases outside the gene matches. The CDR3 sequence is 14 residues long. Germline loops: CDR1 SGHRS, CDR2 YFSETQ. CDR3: CASSSGGTTGELFF. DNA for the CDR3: TGCGCCAGCAGCTCCGGGGGGACCACCGGGGAGCTGTTTTTT.

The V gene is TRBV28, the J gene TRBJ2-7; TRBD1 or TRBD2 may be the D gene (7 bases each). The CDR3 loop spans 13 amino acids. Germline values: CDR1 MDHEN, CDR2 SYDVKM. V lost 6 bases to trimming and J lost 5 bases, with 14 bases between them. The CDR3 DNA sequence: TGTGCCAGCAGGGAACAGGGGAGGGACGAGCAGTACTTC. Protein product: CASREQGRDEQYF.

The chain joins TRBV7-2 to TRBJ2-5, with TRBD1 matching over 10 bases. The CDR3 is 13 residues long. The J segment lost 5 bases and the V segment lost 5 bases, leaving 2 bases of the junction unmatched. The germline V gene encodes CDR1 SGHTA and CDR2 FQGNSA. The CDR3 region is CASSRGQGETQYF. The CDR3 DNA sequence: TGTGCCAGCAGCCGGGGACAGGGGGAGACCCAGTACTTC.

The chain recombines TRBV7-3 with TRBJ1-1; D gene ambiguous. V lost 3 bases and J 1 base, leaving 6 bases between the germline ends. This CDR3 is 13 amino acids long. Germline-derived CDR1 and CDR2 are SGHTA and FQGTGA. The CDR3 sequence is CASSFTENTEAFF. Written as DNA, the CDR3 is TGTGCCAGCAGCTTTACAGAGAACACTGAAGCTTTCTTT.

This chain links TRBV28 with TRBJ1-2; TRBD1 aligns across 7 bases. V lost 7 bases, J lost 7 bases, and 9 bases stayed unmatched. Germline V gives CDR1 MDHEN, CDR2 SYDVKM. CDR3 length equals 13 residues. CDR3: CASTKDRAVGYTF. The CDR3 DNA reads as TGTGCCAGCACTAAAGACAGGGCGGTTGGCTACACCTTC.

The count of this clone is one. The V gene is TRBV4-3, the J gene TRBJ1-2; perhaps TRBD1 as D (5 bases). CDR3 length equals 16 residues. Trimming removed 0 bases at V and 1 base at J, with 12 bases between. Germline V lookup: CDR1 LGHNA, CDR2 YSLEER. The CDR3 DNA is TGCGCCAGCAGCCAAGATCTCCAGGGTGGTAACTATGGCTACACCTTC. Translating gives CASSQDLQGGNYGYTF.